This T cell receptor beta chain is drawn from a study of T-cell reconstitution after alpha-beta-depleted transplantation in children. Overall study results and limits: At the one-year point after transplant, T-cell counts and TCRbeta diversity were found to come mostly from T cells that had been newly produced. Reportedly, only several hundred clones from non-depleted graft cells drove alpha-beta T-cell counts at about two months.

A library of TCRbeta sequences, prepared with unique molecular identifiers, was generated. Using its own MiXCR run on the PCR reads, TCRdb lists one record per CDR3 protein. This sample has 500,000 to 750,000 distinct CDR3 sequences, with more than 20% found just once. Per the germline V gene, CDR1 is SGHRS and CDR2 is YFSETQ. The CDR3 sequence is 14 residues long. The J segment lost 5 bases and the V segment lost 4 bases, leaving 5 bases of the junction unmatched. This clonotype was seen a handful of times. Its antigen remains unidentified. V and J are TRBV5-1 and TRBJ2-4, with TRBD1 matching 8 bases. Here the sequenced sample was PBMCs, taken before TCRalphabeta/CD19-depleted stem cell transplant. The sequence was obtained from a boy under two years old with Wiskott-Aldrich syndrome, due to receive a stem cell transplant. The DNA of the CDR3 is TGCGCCAGCAGCCTCGACAGGGGACAAAACATTCAGTACTTC. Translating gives CASSLDRGQNIQYF.